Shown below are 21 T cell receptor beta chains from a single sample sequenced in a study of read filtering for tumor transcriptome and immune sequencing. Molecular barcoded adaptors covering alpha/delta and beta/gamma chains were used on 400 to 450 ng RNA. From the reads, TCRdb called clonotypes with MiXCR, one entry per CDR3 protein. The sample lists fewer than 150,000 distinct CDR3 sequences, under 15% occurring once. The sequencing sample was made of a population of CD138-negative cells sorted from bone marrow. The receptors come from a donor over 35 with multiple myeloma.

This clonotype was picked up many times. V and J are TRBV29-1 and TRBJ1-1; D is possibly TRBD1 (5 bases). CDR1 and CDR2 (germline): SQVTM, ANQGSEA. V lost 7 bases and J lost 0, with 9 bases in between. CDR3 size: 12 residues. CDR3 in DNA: TGCAGCGGGACAAAAATGAACACTGAAGCTTTCTTT. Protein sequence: CSGTKMNTEAFF.

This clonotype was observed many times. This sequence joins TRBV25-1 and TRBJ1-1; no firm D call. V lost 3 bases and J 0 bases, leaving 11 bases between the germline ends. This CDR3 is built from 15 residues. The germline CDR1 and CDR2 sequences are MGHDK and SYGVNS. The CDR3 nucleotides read TGTGCCAGCAGTGAGTCGGGCGAAATGAACACTGAAGCTTTCTTT. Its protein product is CASSESGEMNTEAFF.

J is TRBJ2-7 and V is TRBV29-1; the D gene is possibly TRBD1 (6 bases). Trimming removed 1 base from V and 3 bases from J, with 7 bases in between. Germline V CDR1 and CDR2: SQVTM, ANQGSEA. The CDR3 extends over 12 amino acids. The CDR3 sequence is CSVEGRGYEQYF. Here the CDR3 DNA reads TGCAGCGTTGAAGGCAGGGGCTACGAGCAGTACTTC.

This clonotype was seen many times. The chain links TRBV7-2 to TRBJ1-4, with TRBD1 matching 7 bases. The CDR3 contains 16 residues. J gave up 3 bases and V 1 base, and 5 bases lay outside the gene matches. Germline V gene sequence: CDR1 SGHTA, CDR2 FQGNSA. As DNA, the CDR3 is TGTGCCAGCAGCTTAGTAGGGGGCAGATCTAATGAAAAACTGTTTTTT. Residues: CASSLVGGRSNEKLFF.

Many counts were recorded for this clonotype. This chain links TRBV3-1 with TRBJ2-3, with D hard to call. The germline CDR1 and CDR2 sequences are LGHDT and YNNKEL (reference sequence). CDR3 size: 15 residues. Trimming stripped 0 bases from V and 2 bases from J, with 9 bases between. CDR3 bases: TGTGCCAGCAGCCAAGATCGTGGACCCACAGATACGCAGTATTTT. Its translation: CASSQDRGPTDTQYF.

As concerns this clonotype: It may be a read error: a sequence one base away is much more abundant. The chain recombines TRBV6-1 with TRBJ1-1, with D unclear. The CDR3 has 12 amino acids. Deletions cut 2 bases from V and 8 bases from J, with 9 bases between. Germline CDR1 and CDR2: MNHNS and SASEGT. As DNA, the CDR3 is TGTGCCAGCAGTGAATTCACCCAGGAAGCTTTCTTT. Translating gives CASSEFTQEAFF.

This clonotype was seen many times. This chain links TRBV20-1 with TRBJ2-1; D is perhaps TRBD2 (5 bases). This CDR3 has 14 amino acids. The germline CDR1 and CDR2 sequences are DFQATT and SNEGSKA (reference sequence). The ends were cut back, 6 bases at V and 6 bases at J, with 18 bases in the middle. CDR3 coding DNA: TGCAGTGCGCCGGCGGAGGTGTGGGGCAATGAGCAGTTCTTC. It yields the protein CSAPAEVWGNEQFF.

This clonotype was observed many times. For the CDR3, the DNA is TGCGCCAGCAGCTTGAGGCAGGCGGCGGGTGAGCAGTACTTC. Translation gives CASSLRQAAGEQYF. The rearrangement uses TRBV5-1 and TRBJ2-7, with TRBD2 as a possible D gene (5 bases). Germline V CDR1 and CDR2: SGHRS, YFSETQ. V was trimmed by 1 base and J by 7 bases, leaving 15 bases between them. The CDR3 length is 14 residues.

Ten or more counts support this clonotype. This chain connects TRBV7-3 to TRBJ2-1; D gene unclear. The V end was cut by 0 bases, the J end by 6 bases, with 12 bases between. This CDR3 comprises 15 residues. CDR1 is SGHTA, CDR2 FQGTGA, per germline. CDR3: CASSLTSLVPNEQFF. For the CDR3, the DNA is TGTGCCAGCAGCTTAACGTCGTTAGTGCCCAATGAGCAGTTCTTC.

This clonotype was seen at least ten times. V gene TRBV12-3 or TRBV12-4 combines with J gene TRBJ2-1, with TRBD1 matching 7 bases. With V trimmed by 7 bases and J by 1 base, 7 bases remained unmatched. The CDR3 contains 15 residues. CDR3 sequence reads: CASKQGYGSYNEQFF. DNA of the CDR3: TGTGCCAGCAAACAGGGGTACGGGTCCTACAATGAGCAGTTCTTC.

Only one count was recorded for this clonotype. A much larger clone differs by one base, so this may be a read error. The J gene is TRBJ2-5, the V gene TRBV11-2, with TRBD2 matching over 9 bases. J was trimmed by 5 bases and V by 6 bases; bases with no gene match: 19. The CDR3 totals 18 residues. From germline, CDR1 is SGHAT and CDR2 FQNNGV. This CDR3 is CASSPETGPAGGAETQYF. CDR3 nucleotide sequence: TGTGCCAGCAGTCCCGAGACAGGGCCAGCGGGAGGTGCTGAGACCCAGTACTTC. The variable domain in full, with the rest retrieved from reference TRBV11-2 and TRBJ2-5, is EAGVAQSPRYKIIEKRQSVAFWCNPISGHATLYWYQQILGQGPKLLIQFQNNGVVDDSQLPKDRFSAERLKGVDSTLKIQPAKLEDSAVYLCASSPETGPAGGAETQYFGPGTRLLVL.

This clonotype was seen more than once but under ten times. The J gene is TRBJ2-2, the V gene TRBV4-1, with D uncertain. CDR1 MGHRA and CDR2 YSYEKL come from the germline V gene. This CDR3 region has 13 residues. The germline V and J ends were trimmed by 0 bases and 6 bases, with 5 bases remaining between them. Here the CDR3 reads CASSQDPPGELFF. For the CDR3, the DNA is TGCGCCAGCAGCCAAGACCCCCCCGGGGAGCTGTTTTTT.

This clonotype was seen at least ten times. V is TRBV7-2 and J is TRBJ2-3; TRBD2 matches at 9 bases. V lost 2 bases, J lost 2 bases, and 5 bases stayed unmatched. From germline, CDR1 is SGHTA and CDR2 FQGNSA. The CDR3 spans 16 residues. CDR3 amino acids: CASSLTPSGVTDTQYF. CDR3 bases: TGTGCCAGCAGCTTAACGCCTAGCGGGGTCACAGATACGCAGTATTTT.

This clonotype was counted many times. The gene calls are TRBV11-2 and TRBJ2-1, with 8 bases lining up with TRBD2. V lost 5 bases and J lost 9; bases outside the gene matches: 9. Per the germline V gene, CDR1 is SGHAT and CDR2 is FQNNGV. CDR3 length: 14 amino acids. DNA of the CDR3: TGTGCCAGCAGCCCCACCAACGCGGGAGGTGAGCAGTTCTTC. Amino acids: CASSPTNAGGEQFF.

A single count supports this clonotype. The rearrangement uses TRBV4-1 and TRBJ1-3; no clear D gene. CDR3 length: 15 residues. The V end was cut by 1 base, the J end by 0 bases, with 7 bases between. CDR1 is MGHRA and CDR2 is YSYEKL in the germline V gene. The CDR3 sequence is CASSQVGSSGNTIYF. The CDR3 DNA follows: TGCGCCAGCAGCCAAGTAGGAAGCTCTGGAAACACCATATATTTT.

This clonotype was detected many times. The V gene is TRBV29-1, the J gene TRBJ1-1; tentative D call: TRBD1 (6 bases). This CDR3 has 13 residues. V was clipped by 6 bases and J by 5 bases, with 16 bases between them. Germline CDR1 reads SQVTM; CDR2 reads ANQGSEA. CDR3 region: CSVEQGGGTEAFF. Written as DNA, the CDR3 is TGCAGCGTCGAACAGGGAGGGGGTACTGAAGCTTTCTTT.

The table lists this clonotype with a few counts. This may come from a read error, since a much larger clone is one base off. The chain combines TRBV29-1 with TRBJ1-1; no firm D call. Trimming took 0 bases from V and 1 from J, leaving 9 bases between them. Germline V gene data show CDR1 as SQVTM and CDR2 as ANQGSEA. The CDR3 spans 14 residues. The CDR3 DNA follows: TGCAGCGTTGAAGACAGCGGAGGGAACACTGAAGCTTTCTTT. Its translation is CSVEDSGGNTEAFF.

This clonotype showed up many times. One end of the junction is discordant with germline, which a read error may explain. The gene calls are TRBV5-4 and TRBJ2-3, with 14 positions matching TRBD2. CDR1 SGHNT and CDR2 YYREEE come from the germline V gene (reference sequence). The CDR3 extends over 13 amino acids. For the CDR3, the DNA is TGTGCCAGCAGCGCCGGACTAGCGGGGGGCGCAGATTTT. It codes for CASSAGLAGGADF.

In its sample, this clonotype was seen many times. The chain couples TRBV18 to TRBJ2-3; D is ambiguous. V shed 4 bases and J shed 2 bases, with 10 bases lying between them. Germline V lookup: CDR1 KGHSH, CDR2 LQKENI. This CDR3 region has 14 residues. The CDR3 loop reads CASSQSWTTDTQYF. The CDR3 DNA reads TGTGCCAGCTCACAGTCGTGGACCACAGATACGCAGTATTTT.

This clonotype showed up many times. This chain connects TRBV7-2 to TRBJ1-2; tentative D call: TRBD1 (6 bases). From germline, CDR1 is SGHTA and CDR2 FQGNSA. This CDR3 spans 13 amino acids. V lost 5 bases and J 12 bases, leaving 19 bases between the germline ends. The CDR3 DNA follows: TGTGCCAGCAGCGACAGGCCCCCGCGGGTCGACACCTTC. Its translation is CASSDRPPRVDTF.

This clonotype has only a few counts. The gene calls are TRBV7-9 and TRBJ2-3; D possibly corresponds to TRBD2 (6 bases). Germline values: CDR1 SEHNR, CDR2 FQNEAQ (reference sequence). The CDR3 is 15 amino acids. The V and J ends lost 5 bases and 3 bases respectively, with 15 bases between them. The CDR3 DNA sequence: TGTGCCAGCAGCCCCTGGAGGGTAGATACAGATACGCAGTATTTT. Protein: CASSPWRVDTDTQYF.